This TCR beta chain was profiled in a study of cytomegalovirus exposure and HLA in healthy donors. Overall study context: The study placed around 85% of its approximately 400 genotyped donors in the Caucasian-associated ancestry cluster.

This clone was seen just once. The target antigen is unknown. Vbeta (60) and Jbeta (13) primers were used in the PCR. Libraries were prepared by immunoSEQ multiplex PCR; TCRdb keeps only in-frame clonotypes and omits some of them. In the table there are nearly 110,000 clones, approximately 85% of which are singletons. The CDR3 spans 16 residues. V shed 0 bases and J 5 bases; nucleotides not matched to a gene: 6. The germline V gene has CDR1 SGDLS and CDR2 YYNGEE. Overall study results and limits: Segments of the TCR beta V type were, in most cases, productive about 87% or about 30% of the time in an earlier analysis. Rare sequences made up most TCRs, while some public TCRs were found in many donors. The study put under 200 TCR beta chains on its list as cytomegalovirus-associated.

The TCR sequence derives from a man aged 50 or older in good health and CMV-seronegative. Sequencing was carried out using PBMCs. This sequence joins TRBV9 and TRBJ2-5; TRBD2 aligns across 11 bases. CDR3 in amino acids: CASSVGSSGGQETQYF. CDR3 DNA sequence: TGTGCCAGCAGCGTAGGGTCTAGCGGGGGGCAGGAGACCCAGTACTTC. Drawing the rest from reference TRBV9 and TRBJ2-5, the complete variable domain is DSGVTQTPKHLITATGQRVTLRCSPRSGDLSVYWYQQSLDQGLQFLIQYYNGEERAKGNILERFSAQQFPDLHSELNLSSLELGDSALYFCASSVGSSGGQETQYFGPGTRLLVL.